What follows are 8 T cell receptor beta chains derived from one specimen sequenced in a study of hypomethylating agent response in myelodysplastic syndrome. The assay was immunoSEQ multiplex PCR, and TCRdb's table has in-frame clones only and misses some. The sample carries around 3,000 clones, roughly 82% recorded once. Sequences were derived from bone marrow, sampled before or after starting hypomethylating agent treatment for myelodysplastic syndrome (not recorded which). The receptors derive from a human donor with myelodysplastic syndrome.

J is TRBJ1-1 and V is TRBV28; possible D gene TRBD1, 6 bases. The CDR3 runs 17 residues. V dropped 4 bases and J dropped 6 bases, with 24 bases sitting between them. In germline, CDR1 is MDHEN, CDR2 SYDVKM. CDR3 sequence reads: CASSSPGGLGEGSEAFF. CDR3 nucleotides: TGTGCCAGCAGTTCCCCCGGGGGGCTAGGTGAGGGGTCTGAAGCTTTCTTT.

The chain links TRBV27 to TRBJ1-4; D remains unclear. The V end lost 6 bases, the J end lost 10 bases, and 27 bases lay between the germline ends. This CDR3 is built from 17 residues. Germline assignment: CDR1 MNHEY and CDR2 SMNVEV (reference sequence). CDR3 amino acids: CASSSRKSTRIQGKLFF. CDR3 coding DNA: TGTGCCAGCAGCTCTCGCAAATCGACACGCATTCAAGGAAAACTGTTTTTT.

This clone was seen a single time. This rearrangement joins TRBV6-6 to TRBJ1-5; D uncertain. The CDR3 runs 14 residues. The V and J ends lost 6 bases and 5 bases respectively, with 14 bases between them. From germline, CDR1 is MNHNY and CDR2 SVGAGI (reference sequence). In nucleotides, the CDR3 is TGTGCCAGCAGGGAGGGCGGTGGGTATCAGCCCCAGCATTTT. It is translated as CASREGGGYQPQHF.

The chain is built from TRBV6-1 and TRBJ2-5, with 7 bases aligning to TRBD1. The CDR3 runs 15 residues. J gave up 5 bases and V 3 bases, and 9 bases lay outside the gene matches. CDR1 MNHNS and CDR2 SASEGT come from the germline V gene. The CDR3 DNA reads TGTGCCAGCAGTGACACAACAGGGGAAGGGGAGACCCAGTACTTC. Its translation: CASSDTTGEGETQYF.

The chain uses TRBV6-1 and TRBJ2-5, with 8 positions matching TRBD1. The CDR3 has 17 residues. The ends lost 4 bases at V and 5 bases at J; junction bases unmatched: 15. Germline V gene data show CDR1 as MNHNS and CDR2 as SASEGT. Here the CDR3 DNA reads TGTGCCAGCAGTGCCTATCCGGGACAGGCCTCCCGGGAGACCCAGTACTTC. It is translated as CASSAYPGQASRETQYF.

This clone was detected only a few times. The V call is TRBV28, the J call TRBJ1-2; 8 bases are shared with TRBD1. The CDR3 spans 14 residues. Per germline, CDR1 MDHEN and CDR2 SYDVKM. V lost 5 bases, J lost 5 bases, and 7 bases stayed unmatched. The CDR3: CASSRDRSRYGYTF. The CDR3 DNA follows: TGTGCCAGCAGTCGGGACAGGTCAAGGTATGGCTACACCTTC.

This chain connects TRBV7-2 to TRBJ2-2; perhaps TRBD1 as D (5 bases). Per the germline V gene, CDR1 is SGHTA and CDR2 is FQGNSA. Deletions cut 4 bases from V and 3 bases from J, with 12 bases between. The length of the CDR3 is 15 residues. The CDR3 protein is CASSYNPGHTGELFF. In nucleotides, the CDR3 is TGTGCCAGCAGCTACAACCCAGGGCACACCGGGGAGCTGTTTTTT.

V gene TRBV15 combines with J gene TRBJ2-7; the D gene is possibly TRBD2 (6 bases). Germline lookup yields CDR1 LNHNV and CDR2 YYDKDF (reference sequence). The V end lost 1 base, the J end lost 4 bases, and 17 bases lay between the germline ends. CDR3 size: 16 residues. CDR3 sequence: CATSRVGRGARYEQYF. As DNA, the CDR3 is TGTGCCACCAGCAGAGTAGGGCGCGGGGCGCGGTACGAGCAGTACTTC.